Listed here are 18 T cell receptor beta chains from one sample, sequenced in a study of T cells in Graves' hyperthyroidism and ophthalmopathy. TCR beta CDR3 region amplification was performed from RNA transcripts. Researchers ran a first-round RT-PCR on the TCR CDR3 using the HTBI primer set. One entry per CDR3 protein, called by TCRdb with MiXCR from the multiplex PCR reads. The sample yields about 710,000 distinct CDR3 sequences, approximately 16% seen once. Specimen: blood. These receptors all stem from a man between 18 and 35 years old with Graves' hyperthyroidism.

At least ten counts were recorded for this clonotype. This chain links TRBV12-5 with TRBJ1-2, with D unresolved. Germline assignment: CDR1 LGHNT and CDR2 FRNRAP. The ends were cut back, 5 bases at V and 4 bases at J, with 11 bases in the middle. This CDR3 has 13 amino acids. CDR3 amino acids: CASGLPTSYGYTF. The CDR3 nucleotides are TGTGCTAGTGGTCTTCCGACAAGCTATGGCTACACCTTC.

This clonotype was found many times. This sequence joins TRBV11-2 and TRBJ2-7; 10 nucleotides line up with TRBD1. CDR1 SGHAT and CDR2 FQNNGV come from the germline V gene. CDR3 length: 13 residues. After removal of 4 bases from V and 6 bases from J, the junction contained 3 bases not matched to a gene. The CDR3 nucleotides are TGTGCCAGCAGCTCCGGACAGGGGGGCGAGCAGTACTTC. Translating it yields CASSSGQGGEQYF. Based on the CDR3 plus reference TRBV11-2 and TRBJ2-7, the full variable domain is EAGVAQSPRYKIIEKRQSVAFWCNPISGHATLYWYQQILGQGPKLLIQFQNNGVVDDSQLPKDRFSAERLKGVDSTLKIQPAKLEDSAVYLCASSSGQGGEQYFGPGTRLTVT.

This clonotype was detected ten times or more. The rearrangement joins TRBV27 to TRBJ2-5; TRBD1 agrees at 9 bases. The CDR3 sequence is 16 residues long. The V gene end was trimmed by 5 bases and the J gene end by 5 bases; junction bases not matched to a gene: 12. Germline V lookup: CDR1 MNHEY, CDR2 SMNVEV (reference sequence). CDR3 sequence (DNA): TGTGCCAGCAGTCCCGACAGGGGGTGGAGGATGGAGACCCAGTACTTC. Translating gives CASSPDRGWRMETQYF.

This clonotype was picked up many times. The chain links TRBV11-2 to TRBJ2-1; 7 positions match TRBD2. There are 17 residues in the CDR3. Germline CDR1 reads SGHAT; CDR2 reads FQNNGV. V dropped 3 bases and J dropped 5; count of bases not matched to a gene: 13. This chain's CDR3 is CASSFARGAGNDNEQFF. CDR3 bases: TGTGCCAGCAGCTTCGCCCGGGGAGCGGGGAACGACAATGAGCAGTTCTTC.

This clonotype was seen at least ten times. This chain joins TRBV14 and TRBJ2-1, with 8 bases matching TRBD2. With 1 base clipped from V and 2 bases from J, the junction kept 4 bases outside the gene matches. The CDR3 is made up of 16 amino acids. The V gene's germline CDR1 is SGHDN and CDR2 FVKESK. The CDR3 DNA reads as TGTGCCAGCAGCCAAGGTCTAGCGGGTACCTACAATGAGCAGTTCTTC. Its protein is CASSQGLAGTYNEQFF.

This clonotype was seen many times. This chain joins TRBV12-3 or TRBV12-4 and TRBJ1-5; unclear D gene. CDR3 length: 14 residues. The V end was cut by 6 bases, the J end by 1 base, with 10 bases between. The CDR3 nucleotides are TGTGCCAGCAGAACCGGGCTAAGCAATCAGCCCCAGCATTTT. Translating it yields CASRTGLSNQPQHF.

The chain carries TRBV28 and TRBJ2-7; the match to TRBD2 covers 11 bases. Germline CDR1 and CDR2: MDHEN and SYDVKM. CDR3 length: 16 residues. The trim removed 8 bases at V and 4 bases at J, leaving 13 bases unmatched. The CDR3 here is CASLPDLAGGGYEQYF. DNA for the CDR3: TGTGCCAGCCTTCCCGATCTAGCGGGAGGAGGGTACGAGCAGTACTTC. The entire variable domain, with the rest obtained from reference TRBV28 and TRBJ2-7, is as follows: DVKVTQSSRYLVKRTGEKVFLECVQDMDHENMFWYRQDPGLGLRLIYFSYDVKMKEKGDIPEGYSVSREKKERFSLILESASTNQTSMYLCASLPDLAGGGYEQYFGPGTRLTVT.

This clonotype was recorded at least ten times. The V call is TRBV10-3, the J call TRBJ2-7, with a tentative D call TRBD1 (5 bases). Germline loops: CDR1 ENHRY, CDR2 SYGVKD. The CDR3 is made up of 15 amino acids. V was shortened by 4 bases and J by 2 bases, with 15 bases between the two germline ends. The CDR3, as DNA: TGTGCCATCAGTGGCCAGGGTTCCAATACCTACGAGCAGTACTTC. Its translation: CAISGQGSNTYEQYF.

For this clonotype: Just one base apart from a much larger clone, this may be a read error. The chain recombines TRBV20-1 with TRBJ2-5; D remains ambiguous. This CDR3 region has 14 residues. The germline gives CDR1 DFQATT, CDR2 SNEGSKA (reference sequence). V was pared by 4 bases and J by 4 bases, with 16 bases between. CDR3 in amino acids: CSATGGPSRETQYF. The CDR3 bases are TGCAGTGCTACCGGTGGGCCGAGCCGAGAGACCCAGTACTTC.

V gene TRBV4-3 combines with J gene TRBJ2-3, with D possibly being TRBD2 (6 bases). This CDR3 spans 16 amino acids. V was cut by 0 bases and J by 2 bases, with 12 bases left in between. Germline lookup yields CDR1 LGHNA and CDR2 YSLEER. The CDR3 DNA follows: TGCGCCAGCAGCCAAGATATCGGGAGCTCCACAGATACGCAGTATTTT. Encoded protein: CASSQDIGSSTDTQYF.

With regard to this clonotype: One end of the junction does not line up with germline, which may come from a read error. V gene TRBV6-1 combines with J gene TRBJ1-6; TRBD1 is a possible D gene (6 bases). Looked up from germline, CDR1 is MNHNS and CDR2 is SASEGT. CDR3 length: 12 amino acids. The CDR3 sequence is CACSPGAAPLHF. As DNA, the CDR3 is TGTGCCTGCAGTCCAGGGGCGGCACCCCTCCACTTT.

The chain employs TRBV29-1 and TRBJ2-1; no clear D. The CDR3 runs 14 residues. The germline gives CDR1 SQVTM, CDR2 ANQGSEA. The V gene lost 4 bases and the J gene lost 1 base, with 11 bases spanning the gap. CDR3 sequence reads: CSVVPVESYNEQFF. The CDR3 nucleotides are TGCAGCGTTGTACCGGTGGAATCCTACAATGAGCAGTTCTTC.

This clonotype was detected many times. The rearrangement uses TRBV7-9 and TRBJ2-5; 8 nucleotides line up with TRBD1. Germline CDR1 SEHNR, CDR2 FQNEAQ (reference sequence). Trimming cost V 2 bases and J 2 bases; bases outside gene matches: 13. CDR3 size: 18 residues. CDR3 amino acids: CASSLTLLGQVSQETQYF. In DNA, the CDR3 is TGTGCCAGCAGCTTAACCCTCCTGGGACAGGTCTCTCAAGAGACCCAGTACTTC.

This clonotype was seen ten or more times. The gene calls are TRBV20-1 and TRBJ2-7, with D possibly being TRBD2 (6 bases). The CDR3 is 13 residues long. Germline CDR1 reads DFQATT; CDR2 reads SNEGSKA (reference sequence). Trimming shortened V by 6 bases and J by 2 bases, and 14 bases separated the two germline ends. CDR3 region: CSATGGTPYEQYF. The CDR3, as DNA: TGCAGTGCCACGGGCGGGACTCCCTACGAGCAGTACTTC.

This clonotype occurred many times. J is TRBJ2-7 and V is TRBV30; D is possibly TRBD1 (5 bases). V lost 2 bases and J lost 4, with 15 bases in between. The CDR3 totals 14 residues. Germline loops: CDR1 GTSNPN, CDR2 SVGIG (reference sequence). CDR3 loop: CAWSPPQGRYEQYF. The CDR3 nucleotides are TGTGCCTGGAGTCCTCCCCAGGGTCGGTACGAGCAGTACTTC.

This clonotype was recorded many times. This chain uses TRBV10-3 with TRBJ2-2; 10 nucleotides line up with TRBD2. Germline CDR1 reads ENHRY; CDR2 reads SYGVKD. V lost 4 bases and J lost 2; bases outside the gene matches: 7. The CDR3 loop spans 17 amino acids. The CDR3: CAISVRGLADNTGELFF. CDR3 nucleotide sequence: TGTGCCATCAGTGTAAGAGGACTAGCGGATAACACCGGGGAGCTGTTTTTT.

This clonotype was seen more than once but under ten times. An end of the junction differs from the germline gene, which may be a read error. This chain links TRBV7-9 with TRBJ1-4; no clear D. Germline V gene lookup returns CDR1 SEHNR and CDR2 FQNEAQ (reference sequence). The CDR3 totals 13 residues. CDR3 protein: CASSLAGSEKLFF. Written as DNA, the CDR3 is TGTGCCAGCAGTTTAGCGGGTAGTGAAAAACTGTTTTTT. The full variable domain, completed using reference TRBV7-9 and TRBJ1-4, is DTGVSQNPRHKITKRGQNVTFRCDPISEHNRLYWYRQTLGQGPEFLTYFQNEAQLEKSRLLSDRFSAERPKGSFSTLEIQRTEQGDSAMYLCASSLAGSEKLFFGSGTQLSVL.

This clonotype was seen many times. The V call is TRBV27, the J call TRBJ2-7, with D perhaps matching TRBD2 (6 bases). The V end lost 5 bases, the J end lost 0 bases, and 14 bases lay between the germline ends. The germline V gene encodes CDR1 MNHEY and CDR2 SMNVEV (reference sequence). There are 15 residues in the CDR3. The CDR3 is CASSPSGPNSYEQYF. In DNA form, the CDR3 reads TGTGCCAGCAGTCCGAGCGGGCCAAACTCCTACGAGCAGTACTTC.